This T cell receptor beta chain emerged from a study of blood T cell repertoires in COVID-19. Study as a whole: The United States, Italy and Spain were the sources of the acute and convalescent COVID-19 samples. Sample material is recorded as cDNA or gDNA derived from T cells, B-cell-depleted T cells, or PBMCs.

CDR1 LGHDT and CDR2 YNNKEL come from the germline V gene (reference sequence). This CDR3 contains 13 residues. Trimming removed 11 bases from V and 6 bases from J, with 16 bases in between. As originally analysed: Amplification of reference gene primers was used by the study to estimate nucleated cell counts. Data came from immunoSEQ multiplex PCR; TCRdb stores just in-frame clones and leaves some out. That table is the source of V, J and clone size, and D and trimming were worked out from the DNA. Altogether fewer than 150,000 clones are present, 70% to 85% being singletons, with the ten largest covering 16%.

This clonotype originated in a woman in her fifties or sixties with acute or convalescent COVID-19. The chain employs TRBV3-1 (or the pseudogene TRBV3-2) and TRBJ2-2; weak D call: TRBD2 (6 bases). The source material was peripheral blood. The CDR3 coding sequence is TGTGCCTCGGAGGGCCCCGGGCCCGGGGAGCTGTTTTTT. Encoded protein: CASEGPGPGELFF.